The 25 T cell receptor beta chains listed next were all sequenced from one sample in a study of regulatory T cells in long-lasting Graves disease. Library construction for TCR beta used iRepertoire HTBI primers and Arm-PCR of CDR3 regions. Each CDR3 protein is one row after TCRdb ran MiXCR on the multiplex PCR reads. The sample lists about 470,000 distinct CDR3 sequences; roughly 21% were seen once. Time point indicated: persistent/refractory GD, antithyroid drugs over 5 years with positive TRAb. PBMC RNA was the source of the TCR library. This specimen was peripheral blood mononuclear cells (PBMCs), taken when the disease was refractory, from a patient treated with antithyroid drugs. All receptors come from a female donor with Graves disease.

In its sample, this clonotype was seen a few times. The chain employs TRBV7-2 and TRBJ1-2; D not certain. The germline V gene has CDR1 SGHTA and CDR2 FQGNSA. CDR3 length: 14 residues. The V and J ends lost 5 bases and 3 bases respectively, with 13 bases between them. Written as DNA, the CDR3 is TGTGCCAGCAGCGCAGCCGGGCCGGACTATGGCTACACCTTC. This codes for CASSAAGPDYGYTF.

The chain employs TRBV5-5 and TRBJ2-7; D may be TRBD2 (7 bases). V lost 4 bases and J 5 bases, leaving 16 bases between the germline ends. There are 14 residues in the CDR3. Germline V lookup: CDR1 SGHKS, CDR2 YYEKEE (reference sequence). The CDR3 here is CASSLVGGPDEQYF. The CDR3 DNA reads TGTGCCAGCAGCCTGGTCGGGGGGCCGGACGAGCAGTACTTC.

The chain recombines TRBV6-5 with TRBJ2-4, with no clear D. The CDR3 is made up of 15 amino acids. Germline assignment: CDR1 MNHEY and CDR2 SVGAGI. Trimming took off 0 bases at V and 1 base at J, with 7 bases between the two ends. The CDR3, as DNA: TGTGCCAGCAGTTACTCGATAGGTGCCAAAAACATTCAGTACTTC. Its translation: CASSYSIGAKNIQYF.

This clonotype was recorded a few times. This CDR3 reads CASSPDSLDYNEQFF. The DNA for the CDR3 is TGTGCCAGCAGTCCGGACAGCCTGGACTACAATGAGCAGTTCTTC. V gene TRBV28 combines with J gene TRBJ2-1; possible D gene TRBD1, 6 bases. The CDR3 consists of 15 residues. V was shortened by 5 bases and J by 3 bases, with 14 bases between the two germline ends. Germline values: CDR1 MDHEN, CDR2 SYDVKM. The whole variable domain, filled in from reference TRBV28 and TRBJ2-1, reads DVKVTQSSRYLVKRTGEKVFLECVQDMDHENMFWYRQDPGLGLRLIYFSYDVKMKEKGDIPEGYSVSREKKERFSLILESASTNQTSMYLCASSPDSLDYNEQFFGPGTRLTVL.

This clonotype has at least ten counts. The chain joins TRBV28 to TRBJ1-2, with D possibly being TRBD1 (5 bases). Germline V gives CDR1 MDHEN, CDR2 SYDVKM. Trimming took 6 bases from V and 2 from J, leaving 10 bases between them. This CDR3 is built from 13 residues. Written as DNA, the CDR3 is TGTGCCAGCAGGCTCCAGGGCAACTATGGCTACACCTTC. Protein: CASRLQGNYGYTF.

In its sample, this clonotype was seen many times. At one end the junction does not follow the germline gene, possibly because of a read error. The V gene is TRBV7-9, the J gene TRBJ2-5; TRBD2 agrees at 8 bases. The CDR3 is 13 residues long. Looked up from germline, CDR1 is SEHNR and CDR2 is FQNEAQ (reference sequence). The DNA for the CDR3 is TGTGCCAGCAGTTTAGCTAGCGGGGAGACCCAGTACTTC. This sequence encodes CASSLASGETQYF.

Concerning this clonotype itself: Possible read error: a much larger clone is one base away. This chain joins TRBV27 and TRBJ2-2; a possible D gene is TRBD1 (7 bases). The CDR3 totals 14 residues. Germline loops: CDR1 MNHEY, CDR2 SMNVEV (reference sequence). Trimming pared 7 bases from V and 9 bases from J, leaving 18 bases between. CDR3 bases: TGTGCCAGCAAGGAGGAGGGGGCGGACTGGGAGCTGTTTTTT. Protein sequence: CASKEEGADWELFF.

The chain employs TRBV30 and TRBJ1-5, with D perhaps matching TRBD1 (6 bases). With 2 bases removed from V and 11 bases from J, the gap between germline ends came to 19 bases. The CDR3 sequence is 14 residues long. Germline CDR1 and CDR2: GTSNPN and SVGIG (reference sequence). The CDR3 DNA is TGTGCCTGGAGTCCTCGGACAGACCCCGGGGCCCAGCATTTT. Translating gives CAWSPRTDPGAQHF.

This clonotype appeared a few times. The chain recombines TRBV7-9 with TRBJ2-6, with 13 bases matching TRBD2. Germline V gives CDR1 SEHNR, CDR2 FQNEAQ (reference sequence). The junction had 6 bases not matched to a gene; V was cut back by 3 bases and J by 4 bases. This CDR3 is 18 amino acids long. CDR3 loop: CASSFGGLAGAGANVLTF. For the CDR3, the DNA is TGTGCCAGCAGCTTCGGTGGACTAGCGGGAGCGGGGGCCAACGTCCTGACTTTC.

J is TRBJ2-7 and V is TRBV9; 7 bases fit TRBD1. The CDR3 totals 15 residues. J was trimmed by 3 bases and V by 0 bases; bases with no gene match: 6. Germline CDR1 SGDLS, CDR2 YYNGEE. CDR3 protein: CASSVAQGTYYEQYF. The CDR3, as DNA: TGTGCCAGCAGCGTAGCACAGGGGACATACTACGAGCAGTACTTC.

The V gene is TRBV27, the J gene TRBJ2-5, with 9 bases fitting TRBD2. Per germline, CDR1 MNHEY and CDR2 SMNVEV (reference sequence). V trimming: 3 bases; J trimming: 5 bases; junction bases outside the gene matches: 7. The CDR3 totals 15 residues. CDR3 sequence: CASSFSGRDPETQYF. The CDR3 DNA is TGTGCCAGCAGTTTTAGCGGGAGAGACCCGGAGACCCAGTACTTC.

In its sample, this clonotype was seen many times. This sequence joins TRBV27 and TRBJ2-2, with D perhaps matching TRBD1 (6 bases). The germline V gene encodes CDR1 MNHEY and CDR2 SMNVEV (reference sequence). Deletions cut 6 bases from V and 5 bases from J, with 10 bases between. CDR3 length equals 13 residues. CDR3 sequence reads: CASRFQGTGELFF. The CDR3 nucleotides read TGTGCCAGCAGATTTCAGGGGACCGGGGAGCTGTTTTTT.

This clonotype was found many times. V usage is TRBV24-1 and J usage is TRBJ1-5; TRBD1 agrees at 7 bases. Trimming took 3 bases from V and 2 from J; bases not matched to a gene: 3. The CDR3 has 15 residues. Germline CDR1 and CDR2: KGHDR and SFDVKD. The CDR3 spells CATSDPGTGNQPQHF. The DNA of the CDR3 is TGTGCCACCAGTGATCCCGGGACAGGCAATCAGCCCCAGCATTTT.

There are many counts of this clonotype. CDR3 sequence (DNA): TGTGCCAGCAGGAAGGACGGCGAACAACTGTTTTTT. This codes for CASRKDGEQLFF. The rearrangement joins TRBV2 to TRBJ1-4; the D is unclear. Germline loops: CDR1 SNHLY, CDR2 FYNNEI. There are 12 residues in the CDR3. Trimming stripped 6 bases from V and 12 bases from J, with 14 bases between. Variable domain in full (rest from reference TRBV2 and TRBJ1-4): EPEVTQTPSHQVTQMGQEVILRCVPISNHLYFYWYRQILGQKVEFLVSFYNNEISEKSEIFDDQFSVERPDGSNFTLKIRSTKLEDSAMYFCASRKDGEQLFFGSGTQLSVL.

At least ten counts were recorded for this clonotype. The chain links TRBV12-3 or TRBV12-4 to TRBJ1-5; the match to TRBD1 covers 7 bases. The V segment lost 4 bases and the J segment 4 bases; nucleotides outside the gene matches: 10. The CDR3 sequence is 16 residues long. CDR3: CASSWGTAVTNQPQHF. In nucleotides, the CDR3 is TGTGCCAGCAGTTGGGGGACAGCGGTAACTAATCAGCCCCAGCATTTT.

The chain carries TRBV5-4 and TRBJ2-5, with 7 nucleotides matching TRBD1. V lost 2 bases, J lost 5 bases, and 9 bases stayed unmatched. CDR1 is SGHNT and CDR2 is YYREEE in the germline V gene (reference sequence). CDR3 length equals 15 residues. The chain's CDR3 is CASSLGGAGDETQYF. In nucleotides, the CDR3 is TGTGCCAGCAGCTTAGGGGGCGCCGGGGATGAGACCCAGTACTTC.

This clonotype appeared many times. The chain recombines TRBV28 with TRBJ1-2; no clear D. Trimming pared 6 bases from V and 2 bases from J, leaving 7 bases between. The germline V gene encodes CDR1 MDHEN and CDR2 SYDVKM. This CDR3 has 12 amino acids. The CDR3 nucleotides are TGTGCCAGCAGCTTAATAAACTATGGCTACACCTTC. It encodes CASSLINYGYTF.

This clonotype was observed a handful of times. The chain carries TRBV7-2 and TRBJ2-2; TRBD2 aligns across 11 bases. The germline V gene has CDR1 SGHTA and CDR2 FQGNSA. The CDR3 covers 16 residues. Trimming cost V 3 bases and J 6 bases; bases outside gene matches: 6. The CDR3 sequence: CASSFYTSGRPGELFF. The DNA for the CDR3 is TGTGCCAGCAGCTTCTATACTAGCGGGAGACCCGGGGAGCTGTTTTTT.

At least ten counts were recorded for this clonotype. The chain carries TRBV12-3 or TRBV12-4 and TRBJ2-7; the match to TRBD1 covers 7 bases. The CDR3 is 13 residues long. The ends lost 4 bases at V and 4 bases at J; junction bases unmatched: 4. The CDR3 here is CASSYGTAYEQYF. CDR3 in DNA: TGTGCCAGCAGTTACGGGACAGCTTACGAGCAGTACTTC.

There are many counts of this clonotype. V usage is TRBV7-2 and J usage is TRBJ1-5, with D uncertain. Germline values: CDR1 SGHTA, CDR2 FQGNSA. The CDR3 contains 13 residues. The germline V and J ends were trimmed by 3 bases and 3 bases, with 6 bases remaining between them. The CDR3 region has the DNA TGTGCCAGCAGCTTTAGTCTCAATCAGCCCCAGCATTTT. Amino acids: CASSFSLNQPQHF.

This clonotype occurred many times. The chain employs TRBV24-1 and TRBJ2-2; 8 positions agree with TRBD1. From germline, CDR1 is KGHDR and CDR2 SFDVKD. V dropped 3 bases and J dropped 8; count of bases not matched to a gene: 7. CDR3 size: 15 residues. The CDR3 loop reads CATSDRTGMLGELFF. CDR3 coding DNA: TGTGCCACCAGTGATCGGACAGGGATGTTGGGGGAGCTGTTTTTT.

This clonotype was seen ten or more times. The chain uses TRBV12-3 or TRBV12-4 and TRBJ2-2; the match to TRBD2 covers 11 bases. CDR3 size: 16 residues. Trimming cost V 4 bases and J 3 bases; bases outside gene matches: 4. CDR3 sequence reads: CASSWGTSGYTGELFF. CDR3 bases: TGTGCCAGCAGTTGGGGGACTAGCGGATACACCGGGGAGCTGTTTTTT.

J is TRBJ1-1 and V is TRBV18; D is uncertain. This CDR3 spans 14 amino acids. V gave up 3 bases and J gave up 8 bases, with 16 bases separating them. Germline values: CDR1 KGHSH, CDR2 LQKENI. CDR3 in amino acids: CASSPSAGAGEAFF. DNA of the CDR3: TGTGCCAGCTCACCGTCGGCGGGCGCCGGGGAAGCTTTCTTT.

The CDR3 DNA follows: TGTGCCAGCAGCTTCCAGTATAAGCAGTACTTC. Encoded protein: CASSFQYKQYF. This sequence joins TRBV14 and TRBJ2-7, with D hard to call. V lost 5 bases and J 8 bases, leaving 10 bases between the germline ends. The CDR3 has 11 residues. CDR1 and CDR2 (germline): SGHDN, FVKESK.

Of note for this clonotype: One base away lies a much larger clone, so this may be a sequencing read error. V and J are TRBV20-1 and TRBJ2-2, with D perhaps TRBD2 (6 bases). Trimming pared 1 base from V and 4 bases from J, leaving 13 bases between. This CDR3 is 15 amino acids long. CDR1 and CDR2 (germline): DFQATT, SNEGSKA (reference sequence). The CDR3 reads CSARVSSESTGELFF. CDR3 DNA: TGCAGTGCTAGAGTGTCTAGCGAGAGCACCGGGGAGCTGTTTTTT.